This entry describes one TCR beta chain. PCR employed 60 Vbeta and 13 Jbeta primers. Repertoires were generated with immunoSEQ multiplex PCR, while TCRdb's copy carries only in-frame clones and drops some. The data hold some 44,000 clones, with roughly 87% observed a single time. The CDR3 spans 15 residues. Unmatched junction bases numbered 14, after V lost 3 bases and J lost 10 bases. CDR1 and CDR2 from the germline V gene are LNHDA and SQIVND (reference sequence). This record comes from a study of cytomegalovirus exposure and HLA in healthy donors. This chain connects TRBV19 to TRBJ1-1; 7 positions match TRBD1. Sequenced material: PBMCs. The clonotype comes from a woman aged 40 to 50 in good health and CMV-seropositive. DNA of the CDR3: TGTGCCAGTAGTATGGGCTCAGGGACAGCCGCGGCAGCTTTCTTT. Protein product: CASSMGSGTAAAAFF.